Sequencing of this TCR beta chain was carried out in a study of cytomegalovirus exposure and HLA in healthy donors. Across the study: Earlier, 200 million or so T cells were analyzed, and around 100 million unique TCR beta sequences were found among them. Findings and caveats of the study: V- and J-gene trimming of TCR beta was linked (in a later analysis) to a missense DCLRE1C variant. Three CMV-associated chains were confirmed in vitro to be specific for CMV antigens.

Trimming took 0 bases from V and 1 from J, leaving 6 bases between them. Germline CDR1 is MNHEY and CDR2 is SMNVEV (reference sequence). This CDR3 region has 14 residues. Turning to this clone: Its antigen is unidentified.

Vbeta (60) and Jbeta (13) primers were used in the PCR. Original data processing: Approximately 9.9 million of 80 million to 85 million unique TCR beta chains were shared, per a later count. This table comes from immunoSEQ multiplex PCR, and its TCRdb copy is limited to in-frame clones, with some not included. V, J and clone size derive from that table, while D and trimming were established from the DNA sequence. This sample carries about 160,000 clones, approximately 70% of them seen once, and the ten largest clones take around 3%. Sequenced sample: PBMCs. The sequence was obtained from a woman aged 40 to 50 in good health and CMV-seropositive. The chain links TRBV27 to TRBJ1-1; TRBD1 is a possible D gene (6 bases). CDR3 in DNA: TGTGCCAGCAGTTTATCGGGGGCGAACACTGAAGCTTTCTTT. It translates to CASSLSGANTEAFF.